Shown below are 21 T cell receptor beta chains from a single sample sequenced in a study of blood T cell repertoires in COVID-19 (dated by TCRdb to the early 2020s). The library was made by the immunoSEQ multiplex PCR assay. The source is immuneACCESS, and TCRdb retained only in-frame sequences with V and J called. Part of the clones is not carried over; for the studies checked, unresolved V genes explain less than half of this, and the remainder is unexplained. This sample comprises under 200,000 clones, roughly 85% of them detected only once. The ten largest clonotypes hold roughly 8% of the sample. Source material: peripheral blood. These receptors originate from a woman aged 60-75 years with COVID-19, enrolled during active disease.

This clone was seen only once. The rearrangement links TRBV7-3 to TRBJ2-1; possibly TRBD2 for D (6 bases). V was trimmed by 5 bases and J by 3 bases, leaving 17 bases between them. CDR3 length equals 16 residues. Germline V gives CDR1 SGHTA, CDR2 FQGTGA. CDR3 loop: CASSPHGGSGYNEQFF. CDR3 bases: TGTGCCAGCAGCCCCCACGGAGGGTCAGGCTACAATGAGCAGTTCTTC.

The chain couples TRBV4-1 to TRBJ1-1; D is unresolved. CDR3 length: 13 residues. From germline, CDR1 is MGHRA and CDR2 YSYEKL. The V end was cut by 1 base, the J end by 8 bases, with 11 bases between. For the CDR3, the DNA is TGCGCCAGCAGCCAAGTGGTCGGGTCAGAAGCTTTCTTT. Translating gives CASSQVVGSEAFF.

The CDR3 loop reads CASSQGNEKLFF. CDR3 DNA sequence: TGTGCCAGCAGTCAGGGTAATGAAAAACTGTTTTTT. The J gene is TRBJ1-4, the V gene TRBV6-5, with a tentative D call TRBD1 (5 bases). Germline V gene data show CDR1 as MNHEY and CDR2 as SVGAGI. This CDR3 comprises 12 residues. V was pared by 5 bases and J by 4 bases, with 5 bases between.

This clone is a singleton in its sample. The CDR3 loop reads CASSQDRLSYGYTF. The DNA for the CDR3 is TGTGCCAGCAGCCAGGACAGACTTTCATATGGCTACACCTTC. The chain employs TRBV7-3 and TRBJ1-2, with D possibly TRBD1 on 6 matching bases. The CDR3 is made up of 14 amino acids. Trimming left V 5 bases short and J 5 bases short, with 15 bases between. The germline V gene has CDR1 SGHTA and CDR2 FQGTGA.

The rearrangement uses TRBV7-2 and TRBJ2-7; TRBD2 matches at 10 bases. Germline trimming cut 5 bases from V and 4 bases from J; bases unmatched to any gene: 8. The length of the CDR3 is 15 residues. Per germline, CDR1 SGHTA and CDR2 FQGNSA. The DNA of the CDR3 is TGTGCCAGCAGCGGGGGACTAGCGAGAGAATACGAGCAGTACTTC. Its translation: CASSGGLAREYEQYF.

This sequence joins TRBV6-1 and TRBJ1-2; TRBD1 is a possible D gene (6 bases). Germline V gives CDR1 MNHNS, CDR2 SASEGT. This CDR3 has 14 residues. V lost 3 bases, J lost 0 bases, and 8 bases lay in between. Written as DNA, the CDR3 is TGTGCCAGCAGTGACAGGGGATCTAACTATGGCTACACCTTC. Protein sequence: CASSDRGSNYGYTF.

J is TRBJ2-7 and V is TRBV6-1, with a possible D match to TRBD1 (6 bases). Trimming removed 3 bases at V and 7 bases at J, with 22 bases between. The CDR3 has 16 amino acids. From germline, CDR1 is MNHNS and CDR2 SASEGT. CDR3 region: CASSDRGTLGAREQYV. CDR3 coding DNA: TGTGCCAGCAGTGACAGGGGCACACTGGGGGCTAGGGAGCAGTACGTC.

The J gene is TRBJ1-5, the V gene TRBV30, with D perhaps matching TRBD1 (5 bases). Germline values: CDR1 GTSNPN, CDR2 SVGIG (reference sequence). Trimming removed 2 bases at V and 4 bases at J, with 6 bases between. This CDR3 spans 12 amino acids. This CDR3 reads CAWSQGNQPQHF. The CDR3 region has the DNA TGTGCCTGGAGTCAGGGTAATCAGCCCCAGCATTTT. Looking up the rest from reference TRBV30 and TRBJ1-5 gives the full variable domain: SQTIHQWPATLVQPVGSPLSLECTVEGTSNPNLYWYRQAAGRGLQLLFYSVGIGQISSEVPQNLSASRPQDRQFILSSKKLLLSDSGFYLCAWSQGNQPQHFGDGTRLSIL.

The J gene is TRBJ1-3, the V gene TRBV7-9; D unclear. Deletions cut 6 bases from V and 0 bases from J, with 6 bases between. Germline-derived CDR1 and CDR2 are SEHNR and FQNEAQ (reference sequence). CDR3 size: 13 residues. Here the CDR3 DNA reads TGTGCCAGCAGAACAAGCTCTGGAAACACCATATATTTT. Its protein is CASRTSSGNTIYF. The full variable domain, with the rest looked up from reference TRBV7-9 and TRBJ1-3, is DTGVSQNPRHKITKRGQNVTFRCDPISEHNRLYWYRQTLGQGPEFLTYFQNEAQLEKSRLLSDRFSAERPKGSFSTLEIQRTEQGDSAMYLCASRTSSGNTIYFGEGSWLTVV.

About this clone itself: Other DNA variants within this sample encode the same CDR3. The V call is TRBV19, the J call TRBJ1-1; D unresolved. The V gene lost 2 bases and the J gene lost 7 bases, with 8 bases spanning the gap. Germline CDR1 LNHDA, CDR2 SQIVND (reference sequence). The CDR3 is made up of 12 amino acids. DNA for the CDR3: TGTGCCAGTAGTATAAGGAGTGGTGAAGCTTTCTTT. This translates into CASSIRSGEAFF.

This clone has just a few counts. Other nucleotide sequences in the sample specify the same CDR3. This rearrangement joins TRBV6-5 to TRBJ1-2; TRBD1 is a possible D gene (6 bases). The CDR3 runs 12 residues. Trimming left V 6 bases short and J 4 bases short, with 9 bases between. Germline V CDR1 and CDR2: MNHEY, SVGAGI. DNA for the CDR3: TGTGCCAGCAGACAGGGCTCCTATGGCTACACCTTC. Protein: CASRQGSYGYTF.

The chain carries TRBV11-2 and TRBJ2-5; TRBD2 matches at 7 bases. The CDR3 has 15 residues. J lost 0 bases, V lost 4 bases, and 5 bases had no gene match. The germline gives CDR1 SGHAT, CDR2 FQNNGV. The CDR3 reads CASSSSGLYQETQYF. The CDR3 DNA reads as TGTGCCAGCAGCTCTAGCGGATTGTACCAAGAGACCCAGTACTTC.

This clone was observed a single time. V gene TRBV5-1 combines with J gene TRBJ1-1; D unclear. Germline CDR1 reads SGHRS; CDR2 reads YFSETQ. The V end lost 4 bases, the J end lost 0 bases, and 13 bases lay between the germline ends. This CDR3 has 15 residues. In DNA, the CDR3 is TGCGCCAGCAGCCTGGAAGTGAGTTTGAACACTGAAGCTTTCTTT. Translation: CASSLEVSLNTEAFF.

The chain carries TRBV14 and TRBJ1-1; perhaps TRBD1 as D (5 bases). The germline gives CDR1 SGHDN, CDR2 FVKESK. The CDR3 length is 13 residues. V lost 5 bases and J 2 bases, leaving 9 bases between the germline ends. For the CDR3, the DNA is TGTGCCAGCAGCGTCGGGGGAAACACTGAAGCTTTCTTT. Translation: CASSVGGNTEAFF.

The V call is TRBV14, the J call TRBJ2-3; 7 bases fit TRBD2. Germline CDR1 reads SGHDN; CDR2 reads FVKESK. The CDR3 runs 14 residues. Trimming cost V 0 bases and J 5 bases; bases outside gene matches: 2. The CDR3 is CASSQEWTRDTQYF. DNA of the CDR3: TGTGCCAGCAGCCAAGAATGGACTAGAGATACGCAGTATTTT.

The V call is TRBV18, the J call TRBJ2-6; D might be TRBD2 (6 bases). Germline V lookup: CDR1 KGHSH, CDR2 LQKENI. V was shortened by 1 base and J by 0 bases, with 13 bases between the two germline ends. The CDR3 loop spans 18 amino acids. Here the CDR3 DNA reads TGTGCCAGCTCACCACGGGGAGGCCCCTTCTCTGGGGCCAACGTCCTGACTTTC. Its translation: CASSPRGGPFSGANVLTF.

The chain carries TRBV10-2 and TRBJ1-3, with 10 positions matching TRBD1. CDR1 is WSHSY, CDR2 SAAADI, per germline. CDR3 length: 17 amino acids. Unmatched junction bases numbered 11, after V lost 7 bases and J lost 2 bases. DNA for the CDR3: TGCGCCAGCATTCCCTCTTCCGGGACAGGGGCTGGAAACACCATATATTTT. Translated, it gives CASIPSSGTGAGNTIYF.

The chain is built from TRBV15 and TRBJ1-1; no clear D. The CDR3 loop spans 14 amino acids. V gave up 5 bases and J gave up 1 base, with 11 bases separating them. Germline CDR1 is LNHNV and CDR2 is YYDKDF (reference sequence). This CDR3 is CATSPGERNTEAFF. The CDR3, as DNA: TGTGCCACCAGCCCGGGAGAGAGGAACACTGAAGCTTTCTTT.

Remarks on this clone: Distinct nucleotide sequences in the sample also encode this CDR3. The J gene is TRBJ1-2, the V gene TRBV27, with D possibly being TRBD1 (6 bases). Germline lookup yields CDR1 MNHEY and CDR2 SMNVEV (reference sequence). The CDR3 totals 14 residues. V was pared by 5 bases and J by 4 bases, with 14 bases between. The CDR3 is CASSPITGTYGYTF. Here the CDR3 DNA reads TGTGCCAGCAGTCCAATTACAGGGACCTATGGCTACACCTTC.

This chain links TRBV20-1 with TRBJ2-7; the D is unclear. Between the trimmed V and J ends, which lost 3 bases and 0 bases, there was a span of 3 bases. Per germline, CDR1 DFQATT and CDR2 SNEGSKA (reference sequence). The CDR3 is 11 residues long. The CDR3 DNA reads TGCAGTGCTAGCAGCTCCTACGAGCAGTACTTC. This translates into CSASSSYEQYF.

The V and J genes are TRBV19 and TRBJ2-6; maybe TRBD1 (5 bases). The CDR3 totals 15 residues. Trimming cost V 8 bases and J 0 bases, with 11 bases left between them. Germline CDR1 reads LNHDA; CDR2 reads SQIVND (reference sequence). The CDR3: CASGKGRSGANVLTF. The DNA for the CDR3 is TGTGCCAGTGGAAAGGGGCGCTCTGGGGCCAACGTCCTGACTTTC.